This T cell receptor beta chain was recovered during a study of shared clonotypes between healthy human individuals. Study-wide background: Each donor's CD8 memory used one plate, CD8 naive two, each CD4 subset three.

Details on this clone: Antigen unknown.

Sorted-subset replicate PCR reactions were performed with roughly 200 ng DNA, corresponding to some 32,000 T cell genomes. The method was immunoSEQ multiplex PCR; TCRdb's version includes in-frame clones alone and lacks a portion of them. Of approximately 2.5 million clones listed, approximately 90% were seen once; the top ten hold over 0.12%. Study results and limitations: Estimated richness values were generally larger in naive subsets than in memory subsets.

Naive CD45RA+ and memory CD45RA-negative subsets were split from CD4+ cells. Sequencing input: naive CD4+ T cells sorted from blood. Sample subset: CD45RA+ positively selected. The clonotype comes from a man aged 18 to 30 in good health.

The DNA of the CDR3 is TGTGCCAGTAGTAAGATGCCTAGCGTCCTTCAGTTCTTC. Translation gives CASSKMPSVLQFF. The rearrangement joins TRBV19 to TRBJ2-1; perhaps TRBD2 as D (6 bases). This CDR3 spans 13 amino acids. The germline CDR1 and CDR2 sequences are LNHDA and SQIVND (reference sequence). Trimming shortened V by 4 bases and J by 13 bases, and 17 bases separated the two germline ends.